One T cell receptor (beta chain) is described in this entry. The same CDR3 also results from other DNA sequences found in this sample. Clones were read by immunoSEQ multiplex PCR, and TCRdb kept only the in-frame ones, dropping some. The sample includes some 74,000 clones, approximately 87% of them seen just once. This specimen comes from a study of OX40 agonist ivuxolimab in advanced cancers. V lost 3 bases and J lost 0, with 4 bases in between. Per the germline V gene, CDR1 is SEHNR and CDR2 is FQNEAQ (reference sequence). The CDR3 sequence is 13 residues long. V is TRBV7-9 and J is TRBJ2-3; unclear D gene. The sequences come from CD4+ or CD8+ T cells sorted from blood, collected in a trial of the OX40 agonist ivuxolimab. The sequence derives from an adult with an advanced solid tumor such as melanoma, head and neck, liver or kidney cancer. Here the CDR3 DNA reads TGTGCCAGCAGCTTGGGCAGCACAGATACGCAGTATTTT. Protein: CASSLGSTDTQYF.